This T cell receptor (beta chain) is from a study of T cells in Graves' hyperthyroidism and ophthalmopathy. Across the whole study: Peripheral blood was drawn at first diagnosis, prior to all treatment. Study results and caveats: The majority of expanded thyroid clonotypes above 0.001 also appeared in blood.

The investigators amplified TCR beta CDR3 regions from RNA transcripts. A first-round RT-PCR of the TCR CDR3 used the HTBI primer set. Via MiXCR, TCRdb re-called the multiplex PCR reads, giving one row per CDR3 protein. The sample comprises hundreds of thousands of distinct CDR3 sequences, roughly 19% of which are singletons, and under 45% rests with the top ten. This clonotype was picked up many times. The antigen remains unidentified. Using around 10 ml of fresh peripheral blood, PBMCs were prepared. CDR1 and CDR2 from the germline V gene are MNHNS and SASEGT. The CDR3 covers 13 residues. Sequencing was performed on blood. V usage is TRBV6-1 and J usage is TRBJ2-4; the D gene is possibly TRBD2 (5 bases). The TCR sequence derives from a man aged 45-60 years with Graves' ophthalmopathy. The CDR3 DNA sequence: TGTGCTACATACGGAGGAGCCAAAAACATTCAGTACTTC. Its protein is CATYGGAKNIQYF.